The clone carrying this T cell receptor beta chain was counted many times. The antigen remains unidentified. Sequencing ends 3 residues short of the CDR3 end; the germline J gene provides the rest. The sample comes from a study of T cell clonality in common variable immunodeficiency. The study, taken as a whole, reports: The cause of increased CVID clonality remains unclear without subpopulation sequencing. Reportedly, TCR beta sequences from common variable immunodeficiency showed fewer deletions and N-nucleotide insertions. CVID subjects shared fewer TCRbeta clones than healthy controls did.

V was clipped by 0 bases and J by 7 bases, with 9 bases between them. CDR1 SGHDN and CDR2 FVKESK come from the germline V gene. The CDR3 is made up of 13 amino acids. Here immunoSEQ multiplex PCR was the method, and the copy in TCRdb shows in-frame clones only, minus some. The record shows roughly 42,000 clones for this sample, with no singletons present. Most patients and controls had Caucasian heritage. The TCR sequence derives from a person aged 18 to 75 in good health. Material for sequencing was peripheral blood mononuclear cells. The rearrangement uses TRBV14 and TRBJ1-1; D ambiguous. CDR3 DNA, as far as it was read: TGTGCCAGCAGCCAAGATCTAGCGGGTGAA. Its protein product is CASSQDLAGE. The whole CDR3 protein reads CASSQDLAGEAFF.